The entry that follows covers one TCR beta chain sequence. Its specificity is not known. The data derive from a study of cytotoxic CD8 clonotypes in ibrutinib-treated CLL. Study as a whole: Response sampling took place at median approximately 12 months of treatment, range 6 to 36.

Sequencing was performed with immunoSEQ multiplex PCR; in TCRdb, only in-frame clones are kept and a portion is missing. The table includes roughly 160,000 clones, 70% to 85% detected once. Study results and caveats: Public clonotypes, rarely seen, contracted or held steady on treatment.

After removal of 0 bases from V and 7 bases from J, the junction contained 7 bases not matched to a gene. The CDR3 length is 16 residues. Germline-derived CDR1 and CDR2 are LNHNV and YYDKDF (reference sequence). The material was PBMCs, obtained after 24 months of ibrutinib treatment. The receptor was isolated from a human donor with chronic lymphocytic leukemia. The J gene is TRBJ2-1, the V gene TRBV15, with 9 bases fitting TRBD2. CDR3 protein: CATSRDNSGSYNEQFF. CDR3 DNA: TGTGCCACCAGCAGAGATAATAGCGGGAGTTATAATGAGCAGTTCTTC.